This T cell receptor beta chain was documented in a study of blood T cell repertoires in COVID-19. Turning to the study itself: Whether acute or convalescent, the COVID-19 samples came from the United States, Italy and Spain. T cells, B-cell-depleted T cells, or PBMCs supplied cDNA or gDNA.

Regarding this clone: At the DNA level, this CDR3 is encoded by other sequences in the same sample as well.

As handled by the study authors: Nucleated cell counts were estimated from reference gene primer amplification. Assay: immunoSEQ multiplex PCR; the TCRdb copy retains only in-frame clones and omits some. That table supplies the V and J calls and clone size; D and trimming were determined from the DNA. The table lists 130,000 to 150,000 clones, approximately 87% of them singletons, with around 4.5% in the top ten. This CDR3 has 14 residues. V shed 3 bases and J shed 7 bases, with 15 bases lying between them. In germline, CDR1 is GTSNPN, CDR2 SVGIG (reference sequence). The sample taken for sequencing was peripheral blood. The chain employs TRBV30 and TRBJ2-2, with D perhaps matching TRBD1 (7 bases). This TCR derives from a woman aged 40 to 55 with acute or convalescent COVID-19. The chain's CDR3 is CAWRRQGGVGELFF. The CDR3 coding sequence is TGTGCCTGGAGACGACAGGGAGGTGTCGGGGAGCTGTTTTTT. Full variable domain (remainder filled in from reference TRBV30 and TRBJ2-2): SQTIHQWPATLVQPVGSPLSLECTVEGTSNPNLYWYRQAAGRGLQLLFYSVGIGQISSEVPQNLSASRPQDRQFILSSKKLLLSDSGFYLCAWRRQGGVGELFFGEGSRLTVL.